These T cell receptor beta chains were read from a single sample in a study of T cells in Graves' hyperthyroidism and ophthalmopathy. TCRdb independently ran MiXCR on the multiplex PCR reads; one entry per CDR3 protein. The repertoire holds under 400,000 distinct CDR3 sequences, with approximately 13% as singletons. Sequenced material: blood. The receptor source for this set is a woman aged 60-75 years with Graves' hyperthyroidism. CDR3s leave out the opening cysteine and the closing phenylalanine or tryptophan. D genes are given only for firm matches.

ATSDSSGLGTDTQY,NA,TRBV24-1,14,TRBJ2-3
ASSQVGATNEKLF,NA,TRBV4-1,13,TRBJ1-4
ASSPRESSYEQY,NA,TRBV18,12,TRBJ2-7
ASSISGHSTEAF,NA,TRBV19,12,TRBJ1-1
ASSPNSGDGYT,NA,TRBV11-1,11,TRBJ1-2
ASSQPGARPDGYT,NA,TRBV4-1,13,TRBJ1-2
SARDRASGRNTGELF,TRBD2,TRBV20-1,15,TRBJ2-2
ASSTSRVTSYGYT,NA,TRBV19,13,TRBJ1-2
ASTGGRNLYNEQF,TRBD1,TRBV12-3/TRBV12-4,13,TRBJ2-1
ASSTGGEETQY,TRBD1,TRBV18,11,TRBJ2-5
ASSAGTPSYEQY,NA,TRBV5-1,12,TRBJ2-7
ASSFGRGDLNEQY,NA,TRBV27,13,TRBJ2-7
SAGDLNGEQY,NA,TRBV20-1,10,TRBJ2-7
ASSLGGLHGDTEAF,NA,TRBV7-9,14,TRBJ1-1
ASSATGTTSYNEQF,NA,TRBV27,14,TRBJ2-1
ASSYLAAPNTGELF,NA,TRBV5-5,14,TRBJ2-2
AVSGTSSYEQY,TRBD2,TRBV10-3,11,TRBJ2-7
AWDREGQPQH,TRBD1,TRBV30,10,TRBJ1-5
ASSIQGMSTEAF,NA,TRBV6-1,12,TRBJ1-1
ASSLIYGGYNEQF,NA,TRBV12-3/TRBV12-4,13,TRBJ2-1
ASSMRGTDTQY,NA,TRBV19,11,TRBJ2-3
SARDGGGNERLF,NA,TRBV20-1,12,TRBJ1-4
ASSLGGTSGFTGELF,TRBD2,TRBV12-3/TRBV12-4,15,TRBJ2-2